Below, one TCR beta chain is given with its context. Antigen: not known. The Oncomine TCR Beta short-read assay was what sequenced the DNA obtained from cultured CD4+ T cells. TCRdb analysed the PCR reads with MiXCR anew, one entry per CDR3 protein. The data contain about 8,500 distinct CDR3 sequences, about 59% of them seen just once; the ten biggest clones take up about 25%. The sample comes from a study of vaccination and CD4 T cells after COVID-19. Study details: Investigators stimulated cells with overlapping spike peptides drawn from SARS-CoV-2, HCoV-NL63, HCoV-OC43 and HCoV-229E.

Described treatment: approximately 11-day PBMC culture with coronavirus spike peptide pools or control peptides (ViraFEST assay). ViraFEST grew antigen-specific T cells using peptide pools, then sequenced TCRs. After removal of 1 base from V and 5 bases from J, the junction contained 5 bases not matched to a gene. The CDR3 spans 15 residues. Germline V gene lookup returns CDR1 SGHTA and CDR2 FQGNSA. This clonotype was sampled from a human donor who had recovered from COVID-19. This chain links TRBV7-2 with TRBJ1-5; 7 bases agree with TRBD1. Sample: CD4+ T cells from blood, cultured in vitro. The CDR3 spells CASSLGGGAYQPQHF. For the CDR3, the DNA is TGTGCCAGCAGCTTAGGAGGGGGCGCCTATCAGCCCCAGCATTTT.